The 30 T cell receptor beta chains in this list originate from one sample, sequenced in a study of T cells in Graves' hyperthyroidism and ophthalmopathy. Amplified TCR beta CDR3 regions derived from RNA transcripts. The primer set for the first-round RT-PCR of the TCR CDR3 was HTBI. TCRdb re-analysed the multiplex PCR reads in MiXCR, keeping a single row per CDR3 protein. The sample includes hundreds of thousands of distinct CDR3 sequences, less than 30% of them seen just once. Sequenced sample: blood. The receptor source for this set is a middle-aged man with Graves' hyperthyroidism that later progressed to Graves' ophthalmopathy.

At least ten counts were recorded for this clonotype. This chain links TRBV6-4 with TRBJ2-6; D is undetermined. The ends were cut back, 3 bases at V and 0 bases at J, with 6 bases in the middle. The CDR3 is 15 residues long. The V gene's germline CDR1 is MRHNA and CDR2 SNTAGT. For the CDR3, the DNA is TGTGCCAGCAGTGATTTGGGCTCTGGGGCCAACGTCCTGACTTTC. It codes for CASSDLGSGANVLTF.

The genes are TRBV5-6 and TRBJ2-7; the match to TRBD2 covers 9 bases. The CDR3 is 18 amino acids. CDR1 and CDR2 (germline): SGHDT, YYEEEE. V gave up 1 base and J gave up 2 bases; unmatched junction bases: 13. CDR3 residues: CASSLKLTLSGSTYEQYF. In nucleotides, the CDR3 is TGTGCCAGCAGCTTGAAATTGACCCTTAGCGGGAGCACCTACGAGCAGTACTTC. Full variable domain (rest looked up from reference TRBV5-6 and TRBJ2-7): DAGVTQSPTHLIKTRGQQVTLRCSPKSGHDTVSWYQQALGQGPQFIFQYYEEEERQRGNFPDRFSGHQFPNYSSELNVNALLLGDSALYLCASSLKLTLSGSTYEQYFGPGTRLTVT.

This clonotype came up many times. The DNA of the CDR3 is TGTGCCACCAGTGACCCGGGACAGAATCCAACAGAGACCCAGTACTTC. The encoded protein is CATSDPGQNPTETQYF. V and J are TRBV24-1 and TRBJ2-5; 7 bases line up with TRBD1. This CDR3 is built from 16 residues. CDR1 is KGHDR and CDR2 is SFDVKD in the germline V gene. V shed 4 bases, J shed 4 bases, and the junction held 11 bases outside the gene matches.

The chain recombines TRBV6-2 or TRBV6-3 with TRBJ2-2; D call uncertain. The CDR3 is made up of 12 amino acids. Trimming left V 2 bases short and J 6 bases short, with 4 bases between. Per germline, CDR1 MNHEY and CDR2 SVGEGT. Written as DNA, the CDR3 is TGTGCCAGCAGTTACCCCCCCGGGGAGCTGTTTTTT. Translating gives CASSYPPGELFF.

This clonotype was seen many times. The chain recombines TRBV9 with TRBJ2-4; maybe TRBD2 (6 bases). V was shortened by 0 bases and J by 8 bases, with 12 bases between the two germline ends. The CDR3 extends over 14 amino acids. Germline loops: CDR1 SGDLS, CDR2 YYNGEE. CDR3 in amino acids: CASSVGGDGDIQYF. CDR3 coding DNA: TGTGCCAGCAGCGTAGGGGGGGACGGAGACATTCAGTACTTC.

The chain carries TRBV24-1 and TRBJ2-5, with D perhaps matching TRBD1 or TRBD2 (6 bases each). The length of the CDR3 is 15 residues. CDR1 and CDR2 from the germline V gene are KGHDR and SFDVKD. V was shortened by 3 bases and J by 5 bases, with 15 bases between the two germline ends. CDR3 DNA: TGTGCCACCAGTGATCCGCCCGGGGGCGGCGAGACCCAGTACTTC. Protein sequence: CATSDPPGGGETQYF.

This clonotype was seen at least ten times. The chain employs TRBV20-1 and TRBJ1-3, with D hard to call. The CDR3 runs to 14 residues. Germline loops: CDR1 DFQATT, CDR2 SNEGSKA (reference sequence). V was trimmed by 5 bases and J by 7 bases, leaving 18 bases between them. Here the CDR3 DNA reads TGCAGTGCTCGCCAGGAGAACTACGGGAACACCATATATTTT. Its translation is CSARQENYGNTIYF.

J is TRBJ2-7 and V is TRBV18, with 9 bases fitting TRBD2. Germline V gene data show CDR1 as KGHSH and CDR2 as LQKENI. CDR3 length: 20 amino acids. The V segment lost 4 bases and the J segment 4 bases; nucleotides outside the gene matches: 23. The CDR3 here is CASSRGNYRAGGSNIYEQYF. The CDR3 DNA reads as TGTGCCAGCTCACGAGGGAATTATCGAGCGGGAGGATCTAATATATACGAGCAGTACTTC.

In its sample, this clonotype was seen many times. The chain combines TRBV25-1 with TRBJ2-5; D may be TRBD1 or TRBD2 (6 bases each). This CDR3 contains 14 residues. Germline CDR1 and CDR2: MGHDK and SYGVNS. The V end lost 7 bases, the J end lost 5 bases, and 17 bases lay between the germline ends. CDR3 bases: TGTGCCAGCAATCACGGGGGCGATTGGGAGACCCAGTACTTC. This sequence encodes CASNHGGDWETQYF. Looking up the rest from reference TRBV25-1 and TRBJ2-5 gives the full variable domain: EADIYQTPRYLVIGTGKKITLECSQTMGHDKMYWYQQDPGMELHLIHYSYGVNSTEKGDLSSESTVSRIRTEHFPLTLESARPSHTSQYLCASNHGGDWETQYFGPGTRLLVL.

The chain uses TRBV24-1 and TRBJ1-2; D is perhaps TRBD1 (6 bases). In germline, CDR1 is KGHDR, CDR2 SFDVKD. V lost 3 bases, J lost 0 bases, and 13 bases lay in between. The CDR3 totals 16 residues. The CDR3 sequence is CATSDNRQAANYGYTF. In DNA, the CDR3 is TGTGCCACCAGTGATAACCGACAGGCTGCTAACTATGGCTACACCTTC.

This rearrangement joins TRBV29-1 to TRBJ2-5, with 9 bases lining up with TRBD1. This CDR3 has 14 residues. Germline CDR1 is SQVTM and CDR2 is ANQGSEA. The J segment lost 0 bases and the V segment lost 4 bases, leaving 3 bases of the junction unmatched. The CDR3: CSVVDRGNQETQYF. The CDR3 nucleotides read TGCAGCGTTGTGGACAGGGGTAACCAAGAGACCCAGTACTTC.

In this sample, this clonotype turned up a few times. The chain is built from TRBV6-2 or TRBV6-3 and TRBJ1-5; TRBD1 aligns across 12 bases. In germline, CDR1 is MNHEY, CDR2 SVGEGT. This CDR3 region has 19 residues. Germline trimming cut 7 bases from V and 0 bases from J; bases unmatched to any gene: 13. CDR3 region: CASTYCWDRGRSSNQPQHF. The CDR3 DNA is TGTGCCAGCACCTATTGCTGGGACAGGGGGCGCAGTAGCAATCAGCCCCAGCATTTT.

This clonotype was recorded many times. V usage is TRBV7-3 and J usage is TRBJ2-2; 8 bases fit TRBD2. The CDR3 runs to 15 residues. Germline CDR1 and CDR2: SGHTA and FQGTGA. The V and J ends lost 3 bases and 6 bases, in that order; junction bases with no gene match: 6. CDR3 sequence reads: CASSLSGSVAGELFF. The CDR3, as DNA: TGTGCCAGCAGCTTGAGCGGGAGTGTCGCCGGGGAGCTGTTTTTT.

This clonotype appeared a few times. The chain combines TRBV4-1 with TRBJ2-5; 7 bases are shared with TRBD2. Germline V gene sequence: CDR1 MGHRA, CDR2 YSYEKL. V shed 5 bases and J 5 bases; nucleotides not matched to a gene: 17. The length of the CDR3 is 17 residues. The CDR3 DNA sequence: TGCGCCAGCAGCTCCTCGTCGGGGGGAGGGCCCCGGGAGACCCAGTACTTC. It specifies CASSSSSGGGPRETQYF.

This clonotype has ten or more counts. CDR3 sequence reads: CATSGSDRGYGYTF. CDR3 bases: TGTGCCACCAGTGGGTCGGACAGGGGGTATGGCTACACCTTC. The chain is built from TRBV24-1 and TRBJ1-2, with 10 bases matching TRBD1. Germline V gene sequence: CDR1 KGHDR, CDR2 SFDVKD. CDR3 length equals 14 residues. J was trimmed by 5 bases and V by 5 bases; bases with no gene match: 4.

In DNA, the CDR3 is TGTGCCAGCAGTTATATCAGGGAGACCCAGTACTTC. It yields the protein CASSYIRETQYF. The V call is TRBV6-2 or TRBV6-3, the J call TRBJ2-5; D not certain. This CDR3 is 12 amino acids long. Trimming took off 3 bases at V and 5 bases at J, with 7 bases between the two ends. Germline V gives CDR1 MNHEY, CDR2 SVGEGT.

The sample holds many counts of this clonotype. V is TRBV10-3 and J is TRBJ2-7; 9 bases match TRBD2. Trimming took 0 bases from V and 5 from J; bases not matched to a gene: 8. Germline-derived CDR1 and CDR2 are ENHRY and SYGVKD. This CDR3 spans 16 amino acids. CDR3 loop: CAISESHPGTSNEQYF. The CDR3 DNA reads TGTGCCATCAGTGAGTCCCACCCCGGGACTAGCAACGAGCAGTACTTC.

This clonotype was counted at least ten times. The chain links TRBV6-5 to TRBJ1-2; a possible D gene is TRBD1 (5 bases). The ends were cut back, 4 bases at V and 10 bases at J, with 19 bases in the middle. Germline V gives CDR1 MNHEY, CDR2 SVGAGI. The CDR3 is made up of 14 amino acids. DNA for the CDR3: TGTGCCAGCAGTTTCCAGGGTGGCGGCGAAACCTACACCTTC. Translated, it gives CASSFQGGGETYTF.

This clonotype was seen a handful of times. DNA for the CDR3: TGTGCCAGCAGCCCCTCGGGGGCAGGGACTTTCACGTACTTC. This translates into CASSPSGAGTFTYF. This chain uses TRBV6-1 with TRBJ2-7; D is tentatively TRBD1 or TRBD2 (6 bases each). V shed 6 bases and J shed 12 bases, with 24 bases lying between them. Germline V gene sequence: CDR1 MNHNS, CDR2 SASEGT. There are 14 residues in the CDR3.

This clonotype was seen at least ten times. In nucleotides, the CDR3 is TGCGCCAGCAGTCACCAGGGAGGGGGAACTGAAGCTTTCTTT. Amino acids: CASSHQGGGTEAFF. The chain couples TRBV5-1 to TRBJ1-1; the D gene is possibly TRBD1 (6 bases). This CDR3 has 14 residues. Germline values: CDR1 SGHRS, CDR2 YFSETQ. The germline V and J ends were trimmed by 5 bases and 5 bases, with 16 bases remaining between them.

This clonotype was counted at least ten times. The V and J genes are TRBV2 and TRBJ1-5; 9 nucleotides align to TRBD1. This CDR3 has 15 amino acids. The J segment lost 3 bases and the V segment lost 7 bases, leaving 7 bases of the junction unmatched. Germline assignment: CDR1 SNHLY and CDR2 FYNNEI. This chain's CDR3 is CASTKTGGFNQPQHF. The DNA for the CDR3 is TGTGCCAGCACCAAGACAGGGGGGTTCAATCAGCCCCAGCATTTT.

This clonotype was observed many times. The CDR3 loop is CASSALLAGDMETQYF. The CDR3 coding sequence is TGTGCCAGCAGTGCCCTACTAGCGGGAGACATGGAGACCCAGTACTTC. The rearrangement links TRBV12-3 or TRBV12-4 to TRBJ2-5, with TRBD2 matching 11 bases. There are 16 residues in the CDR3. The V segment lost 5 bases and the J segment 5 bases; nucleotides outside the gene matches: 10.

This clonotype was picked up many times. In nucleotides, the CDR3 is TGTGCCAGCAGTACCGGGACACTTCAGTACTTC. Encoded protein: CASSTGTLQYF. The chain uses TRBV6-5 and TRBJ2-7, with D perhaps matching TRBD1 (6 bases). In germline, CDR1 is MNHEY, CDR2 SVGAGI. The CDR3 covers 11 residues. V was cut by 5 bases and J by 10 bases, with 12 bases left in between.

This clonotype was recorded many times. The CDR3 sequence is CASSLAAVGGGAKNIQYF. The DNA for the CDR3 is TGTGCCAGCAGCTTAGCCGCCGTCGGAGGGGGAGCCAAAAACATTCAGTACTTC. This chain links TRBV7-8 with TRBJ2-4, with D perhaps matching TRBD1 or TRBD2 (6 bases each). Looked up from germline, CDR1 is SGHVS and CDR2 is FQNEAQ. The CDR3 is made up of 18 amino acids. V was trimmed by 0 bases and J by 0 bases, leaving 15 bases between them.

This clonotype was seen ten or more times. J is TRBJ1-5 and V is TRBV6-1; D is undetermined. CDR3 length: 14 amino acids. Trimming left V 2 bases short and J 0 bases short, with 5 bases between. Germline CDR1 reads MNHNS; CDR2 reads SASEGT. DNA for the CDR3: TGTGCCAGCAGTGAATTCCGTAGCAATCAGCCCCAGCATTTT. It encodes CASSEFRSNQPQHF.

CDR3 nucleotide sequence: TGTGCCAGCGCACGGGAGGAAGATACGCAGTATTTT. This translates into CASAREEDTQYF. The chain carries TRBV18 and TRBJ2-3; 7 bases match TRBD2. Looked up from germline, CDR1 is KGHSH and CDR2 is LQKENI. The ends lost 8 bases at V and 5 bases at J; junction bases unmatched: 4. This CDR3 is built from 12 residues.

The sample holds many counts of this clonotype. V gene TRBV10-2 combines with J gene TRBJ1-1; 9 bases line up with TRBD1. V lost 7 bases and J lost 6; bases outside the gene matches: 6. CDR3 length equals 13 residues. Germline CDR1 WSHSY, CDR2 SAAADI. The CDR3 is CASNGQGMSEAFF. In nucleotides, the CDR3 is TGCGCCAGCAACGGACAGGGGATGTCTGAAGCTTTCTTT.

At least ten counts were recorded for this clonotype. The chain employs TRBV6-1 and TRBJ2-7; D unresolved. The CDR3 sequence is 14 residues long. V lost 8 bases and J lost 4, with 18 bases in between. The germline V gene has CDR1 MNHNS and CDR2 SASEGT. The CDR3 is CASGPLGYSYEQYF. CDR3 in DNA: TGTGCCAGCGGCCCCCTTGGCTACTCATACGAGCAGTACTTC.

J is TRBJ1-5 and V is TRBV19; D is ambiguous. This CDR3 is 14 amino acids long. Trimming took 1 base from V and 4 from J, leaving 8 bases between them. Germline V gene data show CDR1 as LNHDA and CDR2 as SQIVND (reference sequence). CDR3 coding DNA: TGTGCCAGTAGTATAGTCGGCGGGAATCAGCCCCAGCATTTT. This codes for CASSIVGGNQPQHF.

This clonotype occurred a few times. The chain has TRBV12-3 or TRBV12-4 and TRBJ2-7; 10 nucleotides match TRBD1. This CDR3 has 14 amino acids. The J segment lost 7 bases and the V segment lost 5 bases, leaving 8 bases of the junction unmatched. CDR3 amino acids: CASSLSGTGVEQYF. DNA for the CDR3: TGTGCCAGCAGTCTCTCCGGGACAGGGGTTGAGCAGTACTTC.